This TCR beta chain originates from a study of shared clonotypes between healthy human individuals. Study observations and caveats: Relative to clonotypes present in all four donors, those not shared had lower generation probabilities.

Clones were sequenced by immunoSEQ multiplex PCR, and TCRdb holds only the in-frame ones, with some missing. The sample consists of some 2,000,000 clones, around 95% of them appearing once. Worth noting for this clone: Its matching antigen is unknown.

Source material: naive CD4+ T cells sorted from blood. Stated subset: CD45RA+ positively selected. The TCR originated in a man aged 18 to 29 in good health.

CDR3 residues: CASSLVGGSAGANVLTF. CDR3 bases: TGTGCCAGCAGCTTAGTCGGGGGATCTGCTGGGGCCAACGTCCTGACTTTC. This chain connects TRBV11-2 to TRBJ2-6, with D perhaps TRBD2 (6 bases). From germline, CDR1 is SGHAT and CDR2 FQNNGV. V lost 1 base and J 2 bases, leaving 12 bases between the germline ends. The CDR3 is 17 amino acids.